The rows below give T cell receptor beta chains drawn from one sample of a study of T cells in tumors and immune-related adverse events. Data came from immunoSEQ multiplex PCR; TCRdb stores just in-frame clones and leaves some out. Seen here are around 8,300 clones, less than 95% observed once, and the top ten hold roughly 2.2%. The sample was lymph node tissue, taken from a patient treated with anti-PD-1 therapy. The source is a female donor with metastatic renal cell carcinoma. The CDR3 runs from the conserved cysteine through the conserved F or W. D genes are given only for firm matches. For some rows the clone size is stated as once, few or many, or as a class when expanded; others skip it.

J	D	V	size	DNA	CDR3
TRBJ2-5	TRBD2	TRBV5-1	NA	TGCGCCAGCAGCTTGGGGACTAGCGGGTCTATGCAAGAGACCCAGTACTTC	CASSLGTSGSMQETQYF
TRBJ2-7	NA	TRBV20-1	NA	TGCAGTGCTAGTCGGGGGTACGAGCAGTACTTC	CSASRGYEQYF
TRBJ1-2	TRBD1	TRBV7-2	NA	TGTGCCAGCAGCTTAGGGGGGGACAGGGTTGGCTACACCTTC	CASSLGGDRVGYTF
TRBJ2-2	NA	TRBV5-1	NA	TGCGCCAGCAGCTTGAGCGGGTTCGGCACCGGGGAGCTGTTTTTT	CASSLSGFGTGELFF
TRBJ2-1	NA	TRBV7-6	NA	TGTGCCAGCAGCGGTAGCGTAAGCTCCTACAATGAGCAGTTCTTC	CASSGSVSSYNEQFF
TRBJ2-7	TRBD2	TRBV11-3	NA	TGTGCCAGCAGCTATCTAGCGGGATCCTACGAGCAGTACTTC	CASSYLAGSYEQYF
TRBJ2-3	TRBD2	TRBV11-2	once	TGTGCCAGCAGCTTAAGCGGGGGGCCCAGCACAGATACGCAGTATTTT	CASSLSGGPSTDTQYF
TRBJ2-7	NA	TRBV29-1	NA	TGCAGCGTTCTTTCCGGCTCCTACGAGCAGTACTTC	CSVLSGSYEQYF
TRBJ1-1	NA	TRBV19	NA	TGTGCCAGTAGTATAGAAGGGAGGGCTGAAGCTTTCTTT	CASSIEGRAEAFF
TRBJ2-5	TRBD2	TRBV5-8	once	TGTGCCAGCAGCTTGTGGGTAGCGGGAAGTCAAGAGACCCAGTACTTC	CASSLWVAGSQETQYF
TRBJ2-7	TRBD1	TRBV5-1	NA	TGCGCCAGCAGCCCCCCTGAGACAGGGAACTACGAGCAGTACTTC	CASSPPETGNYEQYF
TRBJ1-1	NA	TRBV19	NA	TGTGCCAGTAGTACTTGGTCAGGAATGAACACTGAAGCTTTCTTT	CASSTWSGMNTEAFF
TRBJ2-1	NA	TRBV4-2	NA	TGTGCCAGCAGCCAAGGGGTCGACTCTGAGCAGTTCTTC	CASSQGVDSEQFF
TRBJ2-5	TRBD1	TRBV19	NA	TGTGCCAGTAGTCTGGGCAGGGGGCCGCAAGAGACCCAGTACTTC	CASSLGRGPQETQYF
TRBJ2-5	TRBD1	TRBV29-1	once	TGCAGCGTGGGACGGACAGGCCGGAGGGAGACCCAGTACTTC	CSVGRTGRRETQYF
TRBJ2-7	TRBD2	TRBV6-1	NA	TGTGCCAGCAGTGAAGTTCTGCTAGCGGGAACTGTGCAGTACTTC	CASSEVLLAGTVQYF
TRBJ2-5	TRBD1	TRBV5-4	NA	TGTGCCAGCAGCTTCCAGGGACAGGGGGTAACAGAGACCCAGTACTTC	CASSFQGQGVTETQYF
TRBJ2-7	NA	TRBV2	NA	TGTGCCAGCATAGGTGGACAGAACCTCTACGAGCAGTACTTC	CASIGGQNLYEQYF
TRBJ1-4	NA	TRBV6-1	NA	TGTGCCAGCAGTGAATGGACAGTCGTCAGGGAAAAACTGTTTTTT	CASSEWTVVREKLFF
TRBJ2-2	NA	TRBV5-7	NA	TGTGCCAGCAGCTTGGCCTCGGACACCGGGGAGCTGTTTTTT	CASSLASDTGELFF
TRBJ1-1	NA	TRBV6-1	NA	TGTGCCAGCAGTGGAAGACGGGGACGTGGGGACACTGAAGCTTTCTTT	CASSGRRGRGDTEAFF
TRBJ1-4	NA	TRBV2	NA	TGTGCCAGCAGTCGTCGCGGGACCGGTGATGAAAAACTGTTTTTT	CASSRRGTGDEKLFF
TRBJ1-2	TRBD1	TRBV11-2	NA	TGTGCCAGCAGCTTAGTCCAGGGGGGCATGGCGGCTAACTATGGCTACACCTTC	CASSLVQGGMAANYGYTF
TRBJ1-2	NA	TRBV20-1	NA	TGCAGTGCACCTCACTATGGCTACACCTTC	CSAPHYGYTF
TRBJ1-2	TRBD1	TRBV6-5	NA	TGTGCCAGCAGTTACTTTACAGGGGCCGACTATGGCTACACCTTC	CASSYFTGADYGYTF
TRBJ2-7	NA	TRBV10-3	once	TGTGCCATCAGTTCGTTAGGTCGGTCCTACGAGCAGTACTTC	CAISSLGRSYEQYF
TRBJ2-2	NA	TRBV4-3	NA	TGCGCCAGCAGCCAGGTGGCCGGGGAGCTGTTTTTT	CASSQVAGELFF
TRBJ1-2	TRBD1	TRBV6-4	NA	TGTGCCAGCAGGGAAAGTGGGACAGCTTACTATGGCTACACCTTC	CASRESGTAYYGYTF
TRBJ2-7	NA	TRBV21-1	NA	TGTGCCAGCAGCAAGGGACACGGGGGCCACGAGCAGTACTTC	CASSKGHGGHEQYF
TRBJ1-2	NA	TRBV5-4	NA	TGTGCCAGCAGCTCGGCCGAGCGTGCCCGCTATGGCCACACCTTC	CASSSAERARYGHTF
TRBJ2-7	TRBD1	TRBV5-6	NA	TGTGCCAGCCAGCTTCCGGGACAGGACCCCTACGAGCAGTACTTC	CASQLPGQDPYEQYF
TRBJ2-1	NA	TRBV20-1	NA	TGCAGTGTACTATTTAATGAGCAGTTCTTC	CSVLFNEQFF
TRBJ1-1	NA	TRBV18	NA	TGTGCCAGCTCAGCCGCCGGTCGGACTGAAGCTTTCTTT	CASSAAGRTEAFF
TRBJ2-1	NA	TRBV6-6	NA	TGTGCCAGCAGTTACACCAGGGAGATCTCCTACAATGAGCAGTTCTTC	CASSYTREISYNEQFF
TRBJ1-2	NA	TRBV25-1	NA	TGTGCCAGCAGTGCTGGGACCGTCTATGGCTACACCTTC	CASSAGTVYGYTF
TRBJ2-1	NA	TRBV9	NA	TGTGCCAGCAGCTTCGGCTCGGAGGGCACTGAGCAGTTCTTC	CASSFGSEGTEQFF
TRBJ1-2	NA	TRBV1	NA	TGCACCAGCAGCCAAGGTCGACAGGGGGCGCGACCTACCCTTGGGGCCTATGGCTACACCTTC	CTSSQGRQGARPTLGAYGYTF
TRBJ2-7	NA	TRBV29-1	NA	TGCAGCGTTGAAACTTCCCCCTACGAGCAGTACTTC	CSVETSPYEQYF
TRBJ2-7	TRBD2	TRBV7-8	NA	TGTGCCAGCACCGAAAGGGAGGGCTCCTACGAGCAGTACTTC	CASTEREGSYEQYF
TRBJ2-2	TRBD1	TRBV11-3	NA	TGTGCCAGCAGCTTAGGCCAGGGGGCGAGAAACACCGGGGAGCTGTTTTTT	CASSLGQGARNTGELFF